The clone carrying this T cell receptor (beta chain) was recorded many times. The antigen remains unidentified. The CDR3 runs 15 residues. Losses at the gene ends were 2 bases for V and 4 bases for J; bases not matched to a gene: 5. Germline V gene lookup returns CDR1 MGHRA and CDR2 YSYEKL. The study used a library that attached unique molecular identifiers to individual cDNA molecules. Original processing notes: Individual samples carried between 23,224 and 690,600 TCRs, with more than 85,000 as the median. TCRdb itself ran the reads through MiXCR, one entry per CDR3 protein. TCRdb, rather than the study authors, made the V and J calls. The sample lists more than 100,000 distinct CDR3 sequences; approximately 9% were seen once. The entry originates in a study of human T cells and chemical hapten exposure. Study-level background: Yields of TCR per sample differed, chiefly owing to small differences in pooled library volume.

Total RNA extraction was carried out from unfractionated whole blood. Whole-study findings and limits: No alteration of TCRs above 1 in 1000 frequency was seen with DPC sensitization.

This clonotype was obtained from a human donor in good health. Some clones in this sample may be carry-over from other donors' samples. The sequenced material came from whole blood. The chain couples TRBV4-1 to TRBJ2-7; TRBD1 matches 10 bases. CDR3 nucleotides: TGCGCCAGCAGCCAACCCGGGACAGGGGTTTACGAGCAGTACTTC. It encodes CASSQPGTGVYEQYF.